The rows below give T cell receptor beta chains drawn from one sample of a study of cytomegalovirus exposure and HLA in healthy donors. Some clones are missing from TCRdb's copy, which holds only in-frame ones; the method was immunoSEQ multiplex PCR. The data show under 250,000 clones, around 80% seen once. Sequences were obtained from PBMCs. The receptors were gathered from a woman in her 30s in good health and CMV-seropositive. Each CDR3 is given with its conserved first and last residue. Fields, in order: V gene, J gene, clone size, D gene, CDR3 protein, CDR3 DNA. The D gene is left open where the match is weak. Size is stated for part of the rows, as once, few or many counts, or as a class when the clone is expanded.

TRBV25-1	TRBJ1-2	.	.	CASSEYNEERYGYTF	TGTGCCAGCAGTGAATATAATGAGGAACGGTATGGCTACACCTTC
TRBV2	TRBJ2-3	.	TRBD1	CASRDRDSQADTQYF	TGTGCCAGCAGGGACCGGGACAGTCAAGCAGATACGCAGTATTTT
TRBV4-1	TRBJ2-7	.	TRBD1	CASSLGQGTSYEQYF	TGCGCCAGCAGCCTCGGACAGGGGACGTCCTACGAGCAGTACTTC
TRBV29-1	TRBJ1-2	.	TRBD1	CSVDGTGGGYTF	TGCAGCGTAGACGGGACAGGGGGTGGCTACACCTTC
TRBV19	TRBJ2-3	.	TRBD2	CASSIETSGRATDTQYF	TGTGCCAGTAGTATAGAAACTAGCGGGAGGGCCACAGATACGCAGTATTTT
TRBV7-9	TRBJ2-7	.	TRBD2	CASSLVGQGLAASYEQYF	TGTGCCAGCAGCTTAGTAGGACAGGGACTAGCGGCCTCCTACGAGCAGTACTTC
TRBV5-5	TRBJ1-1	.	.	CASSLLGESMNTEAFF	TGTGCCAGCAGCTTGCTCGGGGAATCCATGAACACTGAAGCTTTCTTT
TRBV27	TRBJ1-3	.	.	CASSSGGNTIYF	TGTGCCAGCAGTTCGGGAGGAAACACCATATATTTT
TRBV6-5	TRBJ1-2	.	TRBD1	CASSVDRAPYGYTF	TGTGCCAGCAGTGTGGACAGGGCGCCTTATGGCTACACCTTC
TRBV4-2	TRBJ1-1	.	.	CASSQDTLNTEAFF	TGTGCCAGCAGCCAAGATACTCTGAACACTGAAGCTTTCTTT
TRBV5-4	TRBJ2-1	few	TRBD2	CASSFPSGYGHEQFF	TGTGCCAGCAGCTTTCCTAGCGGATACGGTCATGAGCAGTTCTTC
TRBV29-1	TRBJ2-7	.	.	CSVEELTGSEQYF	TGCAGCGTTGAAGAACTTACAGGGTCCGAGCAGTACTTC
TRBV2	TRBJ1-2	.	.	CASSAADYYGYTF	TGTGCCAGCAGTGCGGCGGACTACTATGGCTACACCTTC
TRBV4-3	TRBJ2-7	.	.	CASSQGLAGELYEQYF	TGCGCCAGCAGCCAGGGGCTCGCAGGGGAACTCTACGAGCAGTACTTC
TRBV5-1	TRBJ1-3	once	.	CASSPPEGTIYF	TGCGCCAGCAGCCCCCCGGAGGGCACCATATATTTT
TRBV11-2	TRBJ2-1	.	.	CASDVQYNEQFF	TGTGCCAGCGATGTACAATACAATGAGCAGTTCTTC
TRBV2	TRBJ1-1	few	TRBD1	CASSVDRGRAEAFF	TGTGCCAGCAGTGTTGACAGGGGAAGGGCTGAAGCTTTCTTT
TRBV15	TRBJ2-6	.	.	CAVRGSGANVLTF	TGTGCCGTCCGAGGGTCTGGGGCCAACGTCCTGACTTTC
TRBV7-2	TRBJ1-1	.	.	CASAGVHTEAFF	TGTGCCAGTGCGGGAGTTCACACTGAAGCTTTCTTT
TRBV7-2	TRBJ2-1	.	TRBD1	CASSLTSDRGRGDEQFF	TGTGCCAGCAGCCTCACATCGGACAGGGGGCGAGGCGATGAGCAGTTCTTC
TRBV2	TRBJ1-2	.	TRBD1	CASHDRGFGYTF	TGTGCCAGCCACGACAGGGGTTTTGGCTACACCTTC
TRBV6-5	TRBJ2-4	.	TRBD1	CASSQDRDLNIQYF	TGTGCCAGCAGCCAGGACAGGGATCTTAACATTCAGTACTTC
TRBV19	TRBJ2-7	.	TRBD1	CASSMWGQVYEQYF	TGTGCCAGTAGTATGTGGGGACAGGTTTACGAGCAGTACTTC
TRBV6-5	TRBJ1-1	.	.	CASSYLRGVAEAFF	TGTGCCAGCAGTTACCTTCGGGGAGTGGCTGAAGCTTTCTTT
TRBV7-9	TRBJ2-5	.	TRBD2	CASRPGGGPQETQYF	TGTGCCAGCAGGCCAGGCGGGGGGCCACAAGAGACCCAGTACTTC
TRBV4-3	TRBJ2-1	few	.	CASSQGDGTYYNEQFF	TGCGCCAGCAGCCAAGGCGACGGGACTTACTACAATGAGCAGTTCTTC
TRBV5-1	TRBJ2-3	.	TRBD2	CASSLVAGVGSDTQYF	TGCGCCAGCAGCTTGGTCGCGGGAGTAGGGTCAGATACGCAGTATTTT
TRBV4-3	TRBJ2-3	.	.	CASSQDTGYNSPDTQYF	TGCGCCAGCAGCCAGGATACAGGTTATAATTCCCCCGATACGCAGTATTTT
TRBV27	TRBJ2-1	.	TRBD2	CASSLGLADPNEQFF	TGTGCCAGCTCCTTGGGACTAGCGGACCCCAATGAGCAGTTCTTC
TRBV27	TRBJ1-1	.	.	CASSLRGGNTEAFF	TGTGCCAGCAGTTTAAGAGGGGGGAACACTGAAGCTTTCTTT
TRBV7-2	TRBJ2-2	.	TRBD2	CASRRASGSNTGELFF	TGTGCCAGCAGGCGAGCTAGCGGGAGTAACACCGGGGAGCTGTTTTTT